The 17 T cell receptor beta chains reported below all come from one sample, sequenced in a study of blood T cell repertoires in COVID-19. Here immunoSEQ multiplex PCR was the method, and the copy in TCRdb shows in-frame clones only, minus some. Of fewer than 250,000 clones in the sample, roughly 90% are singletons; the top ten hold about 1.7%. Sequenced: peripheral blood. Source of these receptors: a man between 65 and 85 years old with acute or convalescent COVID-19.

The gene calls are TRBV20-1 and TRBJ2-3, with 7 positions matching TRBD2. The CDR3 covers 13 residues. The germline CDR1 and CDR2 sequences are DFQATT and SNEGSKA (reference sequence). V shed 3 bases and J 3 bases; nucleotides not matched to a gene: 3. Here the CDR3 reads CSASRRETDTQYF. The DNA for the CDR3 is TGCAGTGCTAGTAGGCGGGAGACAGATACGCAGTATTTT.

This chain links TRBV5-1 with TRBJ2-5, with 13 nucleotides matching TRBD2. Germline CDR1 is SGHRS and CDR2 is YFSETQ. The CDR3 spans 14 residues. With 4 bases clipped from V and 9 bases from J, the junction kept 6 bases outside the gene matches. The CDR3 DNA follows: TGCGCCAGCAGCCCCGGACTAGCGGGAGTTGCCCAGTACTTC. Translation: CASSPGLAGVAQYF.

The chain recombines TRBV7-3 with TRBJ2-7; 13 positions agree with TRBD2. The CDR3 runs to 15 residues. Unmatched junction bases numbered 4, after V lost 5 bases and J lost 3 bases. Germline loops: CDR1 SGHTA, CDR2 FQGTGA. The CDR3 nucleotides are TGTGCCAGCAGCATGGGACTAGCGGGAAACTACGAGCAGTACTTC. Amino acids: CASSMGLAGNYEQYF. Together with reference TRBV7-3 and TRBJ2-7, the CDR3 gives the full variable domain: GAGVSQTPSNKVTEKGKYVELRCDPISGHTALYWYRQSLGQGPEFLIYFQGTGAADDSGLPNDRFFAVRPEGSVSTLKIQRTERGDSAVYLCASSMGLAGNYEQYFGPGTRLTVT.

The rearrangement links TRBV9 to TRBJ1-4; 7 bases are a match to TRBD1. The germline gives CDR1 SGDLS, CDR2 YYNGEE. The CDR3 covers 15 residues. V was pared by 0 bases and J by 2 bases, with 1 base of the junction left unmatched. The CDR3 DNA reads TGTGCCAGCAGCGTAGCGACAGGGACTAATGAAAAACTGTTTTTT. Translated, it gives CASSVATGTNEKLFF.

The CDR3 region is CASSPLPSGTGTGELFF. The CDR3 DNA reads TGTGCCAGCTCACCCTTACCCAGCGGGACGGGGACCGGGGAGCTGTTTTTT. V is TRBV18 and J is TRBJ2-2; TRBD2 agrees at 7 bases. The V segment lost 3 bases and the J segment 5 bases; nucleotides outside the gene matches: 12. CDR3 length: 17 amino acids. Germline CDR1 and CDR2: KGHSH and LQKENI.

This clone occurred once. This CDR3 is CASSSQGAGSTEAFF. The CDR3 bases are TGTGCCAGCAGTTCTCAGGGGGCAGGGAGCACTGAAGCTTTCTTT. The rearrangement uses TRBV28 and TRBJ1-1; TRBD1 matches 8 bases. Looked up from germline, CDR1 is MDHEN and CDR2 is SYDVKM. CDR3 length equals 15 residues. Germline trimming cut 4 bases from V and 4 bases from J; bases unmatched to any gene: 8.

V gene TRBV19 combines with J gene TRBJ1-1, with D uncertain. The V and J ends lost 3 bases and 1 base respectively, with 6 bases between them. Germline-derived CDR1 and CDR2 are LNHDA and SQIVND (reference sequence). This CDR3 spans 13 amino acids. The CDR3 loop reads CASSMSRNTEAFF. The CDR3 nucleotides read TGTGCCAGTAGTATGTCCCGGAACACTGAAGCTTTCTTT. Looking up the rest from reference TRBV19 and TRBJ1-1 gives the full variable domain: DGGITQSPKYLFRKEGQNVTLSCEQNLNHDAMYWYRQDPGQGLRLIYYSQIVNDFQKGDIAEGYSVSREKKESFPLTVTSAQKNPTAFYLCASSMSRNTEAFFGQGTRLTVV.

DNA of the CDR3: TGTGCCAGCAGCATAACCCCGGGACAGGGTTCCGGGGAGCTGTTTTTT. Protein sequence: CASSITPGQGSGELFF. The V and J genes are TRBV21-1 and TRBJ2-2; the DNA was not compared with TRBD1, the D call given in the table. TRBV21-1 is a pseudogene segment. The CDR3 has 16 residues.

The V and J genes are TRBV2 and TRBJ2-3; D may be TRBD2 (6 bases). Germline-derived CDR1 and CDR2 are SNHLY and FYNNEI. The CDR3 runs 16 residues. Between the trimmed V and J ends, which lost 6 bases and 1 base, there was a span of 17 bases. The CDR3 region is CASRRWREAGTDTQYF. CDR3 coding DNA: TGTGCCAGCAGAAGGTGGCGGGAAGCTGGCACAGATACGCAGTATTTT.

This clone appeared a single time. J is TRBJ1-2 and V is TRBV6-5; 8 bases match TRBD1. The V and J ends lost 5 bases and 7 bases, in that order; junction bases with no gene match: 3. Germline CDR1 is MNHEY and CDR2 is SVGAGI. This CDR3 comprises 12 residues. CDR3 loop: CASSPGGSGYTF. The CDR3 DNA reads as TGTGCCAGCAGTCCAGGGGGCAGTGGCTACACCTTC.

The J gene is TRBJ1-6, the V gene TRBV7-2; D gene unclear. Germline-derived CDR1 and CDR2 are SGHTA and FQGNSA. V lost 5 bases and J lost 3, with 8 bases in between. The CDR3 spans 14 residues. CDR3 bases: TGTGCCAGCAGCCCCAGCGTCTATAATTCACCCCTCCACTTT. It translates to CASSPSVYNSPLHF. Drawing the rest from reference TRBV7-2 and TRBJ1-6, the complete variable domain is GAGVSQSPSNKVTEKGKDVELRCDPISGHTALYWYRQSLGQGLEFLIYFQGNSAPDKSGLPSDRFSAERTGGSVSTLTIQRTQQEDSAVYLCASSPSVYNSPLHFGNGTRLTVT.

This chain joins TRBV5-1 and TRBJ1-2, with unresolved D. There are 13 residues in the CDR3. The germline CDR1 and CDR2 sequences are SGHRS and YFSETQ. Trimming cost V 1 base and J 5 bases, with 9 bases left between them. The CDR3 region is CASSLNYNYGYTF. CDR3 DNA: TGCGCCAGCAGCTTGAACTACAATTATGGCTACACCTTC.

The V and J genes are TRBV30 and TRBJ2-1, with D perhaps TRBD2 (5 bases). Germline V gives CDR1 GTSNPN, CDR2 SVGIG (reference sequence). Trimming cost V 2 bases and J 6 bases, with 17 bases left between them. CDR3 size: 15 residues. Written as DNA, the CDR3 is TGTGCCTGGAGTCCCCCCTTACTAGTGCGCAATGAGCAGTTCTTC. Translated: CAWSPPLLVRNEQFF.

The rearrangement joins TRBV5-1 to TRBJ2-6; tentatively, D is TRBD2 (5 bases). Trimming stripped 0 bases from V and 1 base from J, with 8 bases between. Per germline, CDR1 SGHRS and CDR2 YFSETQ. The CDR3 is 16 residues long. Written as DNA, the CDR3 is TGCGCCAGCAGCTTGGTTACGGGATCTGGGGCCAACGTCCTGACTTTC. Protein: CASSLVTGSGANVLTF.

CDR3 loop: CASSPSGASYEQYF. The DNA for the CDR3 is TGTGCCAGCAGTCCTAGCGGGGCCTCCTACGAGCAGTACTTC. This chain uses TRBV7-3 with TRBJ2-7, with TRBD2 matching 9 bases. The V gene's germline CDR1 is SGHTA and CDR2 FQGTGA. The J segment lost 0 bases and the V segment lost 6 bases, leaving 3 bases of the junction unmatched. There are 14 residues in the CDR3.

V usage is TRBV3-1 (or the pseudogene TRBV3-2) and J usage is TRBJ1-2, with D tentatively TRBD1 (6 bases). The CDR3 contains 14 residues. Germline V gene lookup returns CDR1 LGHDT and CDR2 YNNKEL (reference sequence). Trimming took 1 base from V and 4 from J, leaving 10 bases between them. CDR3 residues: CASSQALQGYGYTF. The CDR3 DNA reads TGTGCCAGCAGCCAAGCTTTACAGGGCTATGGCTACACCTTC.

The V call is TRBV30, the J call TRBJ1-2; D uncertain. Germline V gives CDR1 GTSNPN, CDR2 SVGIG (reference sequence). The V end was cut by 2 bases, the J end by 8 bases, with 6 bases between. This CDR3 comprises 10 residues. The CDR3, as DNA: TGTGCCTGGAGTCACCAGGGCTACACCTTC. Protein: CAWSHQGYTF. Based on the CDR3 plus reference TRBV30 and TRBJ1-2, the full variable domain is SQTIHQWPATLVQPVGSPLSLECTVEGTSNPNLYWYRQAAGRGLQLLFYSVGIGQISSEVPQNLSASRPQDRQFILSSKKLLLSDSGFYLCAWSHQGYTFGSGTRLTVV.